The source of this T cell receptor beta chain is a study of esophageal squamous cell carcinoma under preoperative chemotherapy. Study summary: Both tumor-infiltrating lymphocytes and peripheral blood T cells were profiled. Overall study results and limits: Chemotherapy was followed by significantly higher TCR diversity in peripheral T cells only, not tumor-infiltrating lymphocytes. Peripheral T cells migrating into the tumor appeared to partly supply post-treatment tumor-infiltrating lymphocytes. After paclitaxel-nedaplatin, abundant clones were more likely to contract than amplify.

With 5 bases removed from V and 0 bases from J, the gap between germline ends came to 11 bases. CDR3 length equals 14 residues. Germline values: CDR1 MNHNS, CDR2 SASEGT. TCRdb called the PCR reads again in MiXCR, with one record for every CDR3 protein. The sample lists about 15,000 distinct CDR3 sequences, under 55% seen once, with around 29% in the top ten. Regarding this clonotype: The antigen is undetermined.

Time point indicated: before preoperative PTX-NDP chemotherapy. This specimen was collected from a patient given preoperative chemotherapy. V gene TRBV6-1 combines with J gene TRBJ2-7, with a possible D match to TRBD1 (6 bases). The sequence derives from a human donor with esophageal squamous cell carcinoma. The donor label of this sample is uncertain. CDR3 sequence reads: CASSRTEDSYEQYF. The CDR3 DNA sequence: TGTGCCAGCAGTCGGACAGAGGACTCCTACGAGCAGTACTTC.